The 17 T cell receptor beta chains below come from one sample, sequenced in a study of post-analysis software for immune sequencing data. General observations from the study: The study found TRBV5-6, TRBV5-1 and TRBV20-1 among 4 or 5 TRBV segments more frequent in patients than controls.

These receptors have no known antigen. cDNA libraries of TCR beta carried unique molecular identifiers. TCRdb passed the PCR reads through MiXCR, listing each CDR3 protein once. Of approximately 460,000 distinct CDR3 sequences listed, around 40% were seen once; the top ten hold roughly an eighth. The specimen was blood. Receptors were obtained from a girl between 5 and 17 years old with multiple sclerosis.

V and J are TRBV12-3 or TRBV12-4 and TRBJ2-2; the D is unclear. Trimming stripped 3 bases from V and 6 bases from J, with 20 bases between. The CDR3 length is 17 residues. The DNA of the CDR3 is TGTGCCAGCAGTTTTAGGGTCGGGTTTGTTAGGGCCGGGGAGCTGTTTTTT. Protein: CASSFRVGFVRAGELFF.

J is TRBJ2-4 and V is TRBV28, with D tentatively TRBD2 (5 bases). The V gene lost 3 bases and the J gene lost 6 bases, with 12 bases spanning the gap. Germline CDR1 MDHEN, CDR2 SYDVKM. This CDR3 comprises 14 residues. In nucleotides, the CDR3 is TGTGCCAGCAGTTTCCCGGAAACTAGAAACATTCAGTACTTC. Amino acid sequence: CASSFPETRNIQYF.

J is TRBJ2-7 and V is TRBV12-3 or TRBV12-4; 9 positions agree with TRBD2. V lost 6 bases, J lost 0 bases, and 9 bases stayed unmatched. The CDR3 runs 16 residues. CDR3 protein: CASSLGLAENSYEQYF. The CDR3 nucleotides are TGTGCCAGCAGCCTGGGACTAGCCGAGAACTCCTACGAGCAGTACTTC.

Details on this clonotype: Its ends do not fully match the called genes, so a read error is possible. The CDR3 spells CARSLAGGTDTQYF. CDR3 bases: TGTGCCAGGAGCTTAGCGGGAGGAACAGATACGCAGTATTTT. The rearrangement uses TRBV7-2 and TRBJ2-3; TRBD2 agrees at 10 bases. The CDR3 extends over 14 amino acids. The germline V gene has CDR1 SGHTA and CDR2 FQGNSA.

V gene TRBV5-6 combines with J gene TRBJ1-6; 10 nucleotides agree with TRBD1. Looked up from germline, CDR1 is SGHDT and CDR2 is YYEEEE. Trimming took 4 bases from V and 3 from J; bases not matched to a gene: 1. The CDR3 extends over 15 amino acids. For the CDR3, the DNA is TGTGCCAGCAGCGGGGACAGGGGCTATAATTCACCCCTCCACTTT. Amino acid sequence: CASSGDRGYNSPLHF.

J is TRBJ2-1 and V is TRBV6-6, with TRBD1 matching over 9 bases. V trimming: 6 bases; J trimming: 9 bases; junction bases outside the gene matches: 6. Germline V gives CDR1 MNHNY, CDR2 SVGAGI (reference sequence). There are 13 residues in the CDR3. The CDR3, as DNA: TGTGCCAGCAGACAGGGGGCGACGGGTGAGCAGTTCTTC. Translated: CASRQGATGEQFF.

The chain employs TRBV5-1 and TRBJ1-1; 7 nucleotides match TRBD1. The CDR3 loop spans 14 amino acids. Germline V lookup: CDR1 SGHRS, CDR2 YFSETQ. Trimming removed 8 bases from V and 2 bases from J; junction bases left unmatched: 9. The CDR3, as DNA: TGCGCCAGTAGGACTGGGACAGCCAACACTGAAGCTTTCTTT. Protein product: CASRTGTANTEAFF.

This chain joins TRBV20-1 and TRBJ2-5, with TRBD2 matching 8 bases. The CDR3 runs 14 residues. Losses at the gene ends were 6 bases for V and 11 bases for J; bases not matched to a gene: 17. Germline values: CDR1 DFQATT, CDR2 SNEGSKA (reference sequence). The CDR3: CSANATGGPREQYF. In DNA form, the CDR3 reads TGCAGTGCCAACGCAACGGGAGGGCCGCGGGAGCAGTACTTC.

The rearrangement uses TRBV7-3 and TRBJ2-1, with unresolved D. Trimming removed 5 bases from V and 8 bases from J, with 16 bases in between. The CDR3 contains 14 residues. The germline V gene has CDR1 SGHTA and CDR2 FQGTGA. The CDR3, as DNA: TGTGCCAGCAGCCAAAATGACCCACGGGATGAGCAGTTCTTC. This gives the protein CASSQNDPRDEQFF.

This rearrangement joins TRBV12-5 to TRBJ1-4, with D tentatively TRBD1 (6 bases). V shed 6 bases and J shed 7 bases, with 24 bases lying between them. This CDR3 region has 17 residues. Germline CDR1 is LGHNT and CDR2 is FRNRAP. CDR3 nucleotides: TGTGCTAGTGGCCAAGGACAGATCCCTCCTTTAGGTGAAAAACTGTTTTTT. Encoded protein: CASGQGQIPPLGEKLFF. The full variable domain, with the rest looked up from reference TRBV12-5 and TRBJ1-4, is DARVTQTPRHKVTEMGQEVTMRCQPILGHNTVFWYRQTMMQGLELLAYFRNRAPLDDSGMPKDRFSAEMPDATLATLKIQPSEPRDSAVYFCASGQGQIPPLGEKLFFGSGTQLSVL.

V is TRBV28 and J is TRBJ2-7, with 8 positions matching TRBD1. The CDR3 has 14 amino acids. Germline CDR1 reads MDHEN; CDR2 reads SYDVKM. The ends lost 5 bases at V and 2 bases at J; junction bases unmatched: 5. CDR3 amino acids: CASSNAGGPYEQYF. The CDR3 nucleotides are TGTGCCAGCAGTAACGCAGGGGGCCCCTACGAGCAGTACTTC.

This clonotype has a handful of counts. This chain links TRBV20-1 with TRBJ2-5; D not resolved. This CDR3 has 15 amino acids. The germline V gene has CDR1 DFQATT and CDR2 SNEGSKA (reference sequence). Trimming took 0 bases from V and 1 from J, leaving 12 bases between them. The CDR3: CSARDVGLLQETQYF. CDR3 in DNA: TGCAGTGCTAGAGATGTCGGCCTCCTCCAAGAGACCCAGTACTTC.

V gene TRBV9 combines with J gene TRBJ2-1, with 11 bases that match TRBD2. Germline values: CDR1 SGDLS, CDR2 YYNGEE. Unmatched junction bases numbered 14, after V lost 5 bases and J lost 10 bases. The CDR3 is made up of 16 amino acids. CDR3 sequence (DNA): TGTGCCAGCAGTTTTAGACTAGCGGGATCCTCAGGGGAGCAGTTCTTC. Translating it yields CASSFRLAGSSGEQFF.

V usage is TRBV29-1 and J usage is TRBJ2-3; 7 positions agree with TRBD2. The V segment lost 6 bases and the J segment 0 bases; nucleotides outside the gene matches: 3. From germline, CDR1 is SQVTM and CDR2 ANQGSEA. CDR3 length: 13 amino acids. The DNA of the CDR3 is TGCAGCGTGGGGACTACTAGCACAGATACGCAGTATTTT. Translation: CSVGTTSTDTQYF.

This clonotype has more than one count but fewer than ten. The chain joins TRBV11-2 to TRBJ2-5; the D is unclear. The CDR3 has 12 residues. Trimming cost V 5 bases and J 5 bases, with 9 bases left between them. CDR1 and CDR2 from the germline V gene are SGHAT and FQNNGV. CDR3 sequence: CASSPGWETQYF. The CDR3 nucleotides are TGTGCCAGCAGCCCCGGGTGGGAGACCCAGTACTTC.

J is TRBJ1-1 and V is TRBV18; D is possibly TRBD1 (5 bases). Trimming removed 0 bases at V and 1 base at J, with 12 bases between. This CDR3 has 16 residues. Germline assignment: CDR1 KGHSH and CDR2 LQKENI. CDR3 sequence reads: CASSPPAGGRNTEAFF. The CDR3 bases are TGTGCCAGCTCACCACCAGCGGGGGGAAGGAACACTGAAGCTTTCTTT.

This sequence joins TRBV7-9 and TRBJ1-1; D is unresolved. CDR1 is SEHNR and CDR2 is FQNEAQ in the germline V gene (reference sequence). The CDR3 has 14 residues. V lost 7 bases, J lost 1 base, and 13 bases lay in between. CDR3 DNA sequence: TGTGCCAGCACCCCCGACCGCGCGAACACTGAAGCTTTCTTT. Translation: CASTPDRANTEAFF.